The rows below give T cell receptor beta chains drawn from one sample of a study of CD8+ T cells in alopecia areata. Method: immunoSEQ multiplex PCR; TCRdb's copy keeps in-frame clones and lacks some. The sample lists about 300,000 clones, over 45% seen once, with about 1.8% in the top ten. The starting material was CD4+ T cells sorted from blood, obtained at week 24, from a patient treated with tofacitinib. These receptors were taken from a human donor with alopecia areata. Both conserved end residues are part of each CDR3. Each record gives: clone size, J gene, V gene, D gene, CDR3 DNA, CDR3 protein. D genes are given only for firm matches. Expanded clones are given a class, and other clones once, few, many or no size at all.

.	TRBJ2-5	TRBV29-1	TRBD1	TGCAGCGTTGAACAAAAATGGGGACAGGGCTCGGAGACCCAGTACTTC	CSVEQKWGQGSETQYF
.	TRBJ1-5	TRBV30	.	TGTGCCTGGAGAAGGCAGGGCGGCAATCAGCCCCAGCATTTT	CAWRRQGGNQPQHF
.	TRBJ1-2	TRBV29-1	.	TGCAGCGTTCACAAGGACTTGGACTATGGCTACACCTTC	CSVHKDLDYGYTF
.	TRBJ2-1	TRBV29-1	TRBD1	TGCAGCGCAGGACAGGGGGCTAGGAATGAGCAGTTCTTC	CSAGQGARNEQFF
few	TRBJ2-5	TRBV5-4	TRBD2	TGTGCCAGCAGCGTACCGGGACTAGCGGAAGAGACCCAGTACTTC	CASSVPGLAEETQYF
.	TRBJ2-7	TRBV5-1	TRBD2	TGCGCCAGCAGCCGTCTCCCTAGCGGGGACTACGAGCAGTACTTC	CASSRLPSGDYEQYF
.	TRBJ2-1	TRBV7-2	TRBD2	TGTGCCAGCAGCTTTTACACCGCGCGGGGGGTGTCCTACAATGAGCAGTTCTTC	CASSFYTARGVSYNEQFF
.	TRBJ1-6	TRBV27	.	TGTGCCAGCAGGGACAGTAATTCACCCCTCCACTTT	CASRDSNSPLHF
few	TRBJ2-5	TRBV5-1	.	TGCGCCAGCAGCTTCGGGAACAGAGAAGAGACCCAGTACTTC	CASSFGNREETQYF
.	TRBJ1-1	TRBV9	.	TGTGCCAGCAGCGTAGAAGGGGGATACACTGAAGCTTTCTTT	CASSVEGGYTEAFF
.	TRBJ2-3	TRBV10-3	.	TGTGCCATCAGTGAGACTCCTCTGGATACGCAGTATTTT	CAISETPLDTQYF
.	TRBJ2-1	TRBV6-1	.	TGTGCCAGCAGTGAAGTAGGAGGGTTTGGCAACAATGAGCAGTTCTTC	CASSEVGGFGNNEQFF
few	TRBJ2-5	TRBV10-3	.	TGTGCCATCAGTGACAGGGGAGAGACCCAGTACTTC	CAISDRGETQYF
.	TRBJ2-7	TRBV11-3	.	TGTGCCAGCAGCATCACAGGGGGGGACGAGCAGTACTTC	CASSITGGDEQYF
.	TRBJ2-2	TRBV9	TRBD2	TGTGCCAGCAGCGTAGGTGATGGCCGGGGGGGAAGATCCTGGACCGGGGAGCTGTTTTTT	CASSVGDGRGGRSWTGELFF
few	TRBJ1-1	TRBV2	.	TGTGCCAGCAGTGAAAGCGAAGGGAGGTTAGGTGAAGCTTTCTTT	CASSESEGRLGEAFF
.	TRBJ1-1	TRBV7-9	.	TGTGCCAGCGGGAGGGTTGAAGCTTTCTTT	CASGRVEAFF
once	TRBJ2-5	TRBV5-1	.	TGCGCCAGCAGCTTGTTTGACGTCAAAGAGACCCAGTACTTC	CASSLFDVKETQYF
.	TRBJ2-5	TRBV30	TRBD2	TGTGCCTGGAGTTACCTTACTAGCGCCAGTAGAGAGACCCAGTACTTC	CAWSYLTSASRETQYF
.	TRBJ2-1	TRBV15	.	TGTGCCACCAGCAGTCACTACAATGAGCAGTTCTTC	CATSSHYNEQFF
few	TRBJ2-3	TRBV29-1	TRBD1	TGCAGCGTTGGGACAGGGGGGAGCACAGATACGCAGTATTTT	CSVGTGGSTDTQYF
few	TRBJ2-3	TRBV10-3	.	TGTGCCATCCTCGCGACTAGTGCGGGGACGCAGTATTTT	CAILATSAGTQYF
.	TRBJ2-6	TRBV2	.	TGTGCCAGCAGTGATCTTTATCCCCTCTCTGGGGCCAACGTCCTGACTTTC	CASSDLYPLSGANVLTF
.	TRBJ1-1	TRBV30	.	TGTGCCTGGAGTGGTGTAGTGAACACTGAAGCTTTCTTT	CAWSGVVNTEAFF
.	TRBJ2-4	TRBV2	TRBD1	TGTGCCAGCAGACCCACCACAGGGGGGTGGAACATTCAGTACTTC	CASRPTTGGWNIQYF
.	TRBJ1-1	TRBV30	.	TGTGCCTGGAGGGCACTCACTGAAGCTTTCTTT	CAWRALTEAFF
.	TRBJ2-5	TRBV7-9	.	TGTGCCAGCATCCCGCGGGCGACCTCCCAAGAGACCCAGTACTTC	CASIPRATSQETQYF
.	TRBJ1-6	TRBV25-1	TRBD1	TGTGCCAGCAGTGAATGGAACAGGGGAAACTCACCCCTCCACTTT	CASSEWNRGNSPLHF
few	TRBJ1-2	TRBV30	.	TGTGCCTGGAGGGGAGGACTAAAGGACTATGGCTACACCTTC	CAWRGGLKDYGYTF
.	TRBJ2-5	TRBV27	.	TGTGCCAGCAGTTTATCTACAGGGTTTCCAGAGACCCAGTACTTC	CASSLSTGFPETQYF
.	TRBJ1-3	TRBV29-1	.	TGCAGCGTTGGGAGCGGGGCTGGAAACACCATATATTTT	CSVGSGAGNTIYF
.	TRBJ1-2	TRBV15	TRBD1	TGTGCCACCAGCAGAGATCGGATGGACAGGTACACCTTC	CATSRDRMDRYTF
.	TRBJ1-1	TRBV7-2	.	TGTGCCAGCATCCAAGGGCTGCCGAAGAACACTGAAGCTTTCTTT	CASIQGLPKNTEAFF
.	TRBJ2-7	TRBV29-1	TRBD1	TGCAGCGGGGGACAGGGCACCTACGAGCAGTACTTC	CSGGQGTYEQYF
.	TRBJ2-2	TRBV4-3	.	TGCGCCAGCAGCCAAGATGAAGTTGACGGGGAGCTGTTTTTT	CASSQDEVDGELFF
.	TRBJ1-5	TRBV29-1	.	TGCAGCGTTGGTCGGGGCAATCAGCCCCAGCATTTT	CSVGRGNQPQHF
.	TRBJ1-3	TRBV30	.	TGTGCCTGGAGTGTACAAGGAGGGACAAACACCATATATTTT	CAWSVQGGTNTIYF
.	TRBJ2-1	TRBV30	.	TGTGCCTGGAGTACGGACTTCCTGTTGAATGAGCAGTTCTTC	CAWSTDFLLNEQFF
.	TRBJ2-7	TRBV5-1	.	TGCGCCAGCAGCTTGGAGACCTCCTACGAGCAGTACTTC	CASSLETSYEQYF